Following are 31 T cell receptor beta chains from one sample sequenced in a study of shared clonotypes between healthy human individuals. The protocol was immunoSEQ multiplex PCR, while the TCRdb copy is restricted to in-frame clones and leaves out a portion. The table records approximately 1.4 million clones, around 98% of them present only once. The sequenced material came from naive CD4+ T cells sorted from blood. The subset here: CD45RA+ positively selected. All receptors derive from a man aged 30-40 years in good health.

DNA for the CDR3: TGTGCCAGCAGCACACTAAGAGAGGGGGGCCCCGGGGAGCTGTTTTTT. It yields the protein CASSTLREGGPGELFF. The rearrangement links TRBV11-2 to TRBJ2-2; D may be TRBD1 or TRBD2 (6 bases each). Germline values: CDR1 SGHAT, CDR2 FQNNGV. With 5 bases removed from V and 6 bases from J, the gap between germline ends came to 19 bases. This CDR3 spans 16 amino acids. The full variable domain, rest sourced from reference TRBV11-2 and TRBJ2-2, is EAGVAQSPRYKIIEKRQSVAFWCNPISGHATLYWYQQILGQGPKLLIQFQNNGVVDDSQLPKDRFSAERLKGVDSTLKIQPAKLEDSAVYLCASSTLREGGPGELFFGEGSRLTVL.

The J gene is TRBJ2-1, the V gene TRBV5-4; 11 bases are a match to TRBD2. The junction had 4 bases not matched to a gene; V was cut back by 3 bases and J by 2 bases. The CDR3 length is 16 residues. Looked up from germline, CDR1 is SGHNT and CDR2 is YYREEE (reference sequence). CDR3 nucleotide sequence: TGTGCCAGCAGCTCGCAGACTAGCGGGGCCTACAATGAGCAGTTCTTC. As protein: CASSSQTSGAYNEQFF.

The chain couples TRBV6-1 to TRBJ1-5; possibly TRBD1 for D (5 bases). The V gene lost 5 bases and the J gene lost 5 bases, with 10 bases spanning the gap. The CDR3 runs 13 residues. Germline assignment: CDR1 MNHNS and CDR2 SASEGT. The CDR3: CASSTSRDQPQHF. The CDR3 DNA reads as TGTGCCAGCAGTACAAGCAGGGATCAGCCCCAGCATTTT.

V is TRBV20-1 and J is TRBJ1-5; D gene ambiguous. Trimming shortened V by 3 bases and J by 4 bases, and 4 bases separated the two germline ends. This CDR3 contains 11 residues. Germline CDR1 and CDR2: DFQATT and SNEGSKA (reference sequence). In DNA, the CDR3 is TGCAGTGCTAGGCATAATCAGCCCCAGCATTTT. This sequence encodes CSARHNQPQHF.

This chain uses TRBV4-1 with TRBJ1-4; D is uncertain. In germline, CDR1 is MGHRA, CDR2 YSYEKL. The CDR3 contains 15 residues. V shed 1 base and J shed 6 bases, with 12 bases lying between them. The DNA for the CDR3 is TGCGCCAGCAGCCAAGGGGCTGGGCCCCATGAAAAACTGTTTTTT. Its protein product is CASSQGAGPHEKLFF.

This chain connects TRBV11-2 to TRBJ2-1, with 12 bases identical to TRBD2. The CDR3 sequence is 17 residues long. With V trimmed by 1 base and J by 4 bases, 5 bases remained unmatched. CDR1 is SGHAT, CDR2 FQNNGV, per germline. The CDR3 bases are TGTGCCAGCAGCTTAGGCCGGACTAGCGGGGATTACAATGAGCAGTTCTTC. Translating it yields CASSLGRTSGDYNEQFF.

This chain uses TRBV11-2 with TRBJ2-2; 8 bases align to TRBD1. Germline V CDR1 and CDR2: SGHAT, FQNNGV. Trimming took 5 bases from V and 7 from J; bases not matched to a gene: 9. CDR3 length: 15 amino acids. The CDR3, as DNA: TGTGCCAGCAGCAGGACAGGGAATTTGGGCGGGGAGCTGTTTTTT. As protein: CASSRTGNLGGELFF.

The chain uses TRBV7-9 and TRBJ2-4, with 9 bases that match TRBD1. J lost 8 bases, V lost 7 bases, and 9 bases had no gene match. The V gene's germline CDR1 is SEHNR and CDR2 FQNEAQ (reference sequence). The CDR3 sequence is 14 residues long. CDR3 residues: CASTPRDREDIQYF. The CDR3 bases are TGTGCCAGCACCCCGAGGGACAGGGAAGACATTCAGTACTTC.

The chain combines TRBV21-1 with TRBJ2-3; the D call TRBD1 from the table was never checked on the DNA. TRBV21-1 is listed as a pseudogene. The CDR3 is 17 amino acids. CDR3 nucleotides: TGTGCCAGCAGCAAAGTGTGGACAGGGGGGACCACAGATACGCAGTATTTT. Translated, it gives CASSKVWTGGTTDTQYF.

Points on this clone: This specimen includes other DNA sequences encoding the same CDR3. The rearrangement uses TRBV5-4 and TRBJ2-3, with D possibly TRBD2 on 6 matching bases. Germline CDR1 and CDR2: SGHNT and YYREEE (reference sequence). The V gene lost 1 base and the J gene lost 0 bases, with 9 bases spanning the gap. The CDR3 is 15 amino acids. Written as DNA, the CDR3 is TGTGCCAGCAGCTTGTCGGGAGTGAGCACAGATACGCAGTATTTT. Protein: CASSLSGVSTDTQYF.

V and J are TRBV2 and TRBJ2-6; D is ambiguous. The germline V gene encodes CDR1 SNHLY and CDR2 FYNNEI. Trimming removed 10 bases from V and 4 bases from J, with 8 bases in between. The CDR3 covers 12 residues. The DNA for the CDR3 is TGTGCCACACGGTCCGGGGCCAACGTCCTGACTTTC. Protein: CATRSGANVLTF.

The count of this clone is one. J is TRBJ2-2 and V is TRBV28; D gene ambiguous. This CDR3 is 13 amino acids long. V gave up 6 bases and J gave up 6 bases, with 11 bases separating them. Germline assignment: CDR1 MDHEN and CDR2 SYDVKM. Written as DNA, the CDR3 is TGTGCCAGCAGGACCCGGAATGCCGGGGAGCTGTTTTTT. Protein product: CASRTRNAGELFF.

The J gene is TRBJ1-1, the V gene TRBV28, with D perhaps matching TRBD1 (5 bases). Trimming took off 5 bases at V and 0 bases at J, with 13 bases between the two ends. CDR1 MDHEN and CDR2 SYDVKM come from the germline V gene. The CDR3 covers 15 residues. The CDR3 sequence: CASSERGRLNTEAFF. The CDR3, as DNA: TGTGCCAGCAGTGAAAGGGGCCGATTGAACACTGAAGCTTTCTTT.

The gene calls are TRBV11-2 and TRBJ2-7; TRBD1 matches at 10 bases. The CDR3 is 13 residues long. V dropped 5 bases and J dropped 5; count of bases not matched to a gene: 3. Looked up from germline, CDR1 is SGHAT and CDR2 is FQNNGV. The CDR3 DNA follows: TGTGCCAGCAGCCAGACAGGGGGCAACGAGCAGTACTTC. It yields the protein CASSQTGGNEQYF.

This rearrangement joins TRBV19 to TRBJ1-5; 8 nucleotides agree with TRBD1. CDR1 is LNHDA, CDR2 SQIVND, per germline (reference sequence). The CDR3 has 14 amino acids. J gave up 5 bases and V 7 bases, and 7 bases lay outside the gene matches. This CDR3 is CASTTGQADQPQHF. CDR3 coding DNA: TGTGCCAGTACCACGGGACAGGCTGATCAGCCCCAGCATTTT.

This chain joins TRBV2 and TRBJ2-7; D possibly corresponds to TRBD1 (5 bases). The V end lost 2 bases, the J end lost 12 bases, and 20 bases lay between the germline ends. CDR1 and CDR2 (germline): SNHLY, FYNNEI. CDR3 length equals 14 residues. The CDR3 bases are TGTGCCAGCAGTGAATGGGCCAGGGCCCCTCGGTCGTACTTC. Translated, it gives CASSEWARAPRSYF.

V usage is TRBV19 and J usage is TRBJ1-2; TRBD1 matches at 11 bases. Losses at the gene ends were 7 bases for V and 2 bases for J; bases not matched to a gene: 6. Per the germline V gene, CDR1 is LNHDA and CDR2 is SQIVND (reference sequence). CDR3 length: 15 amino acids. The CDR3 nucleotides read TGTGCCAGTACCCTTGGGACAGGGGGAAACTATGGCTACACCTTC. Translating it yields CASTLGTGGNYGYTF. Using reference TRBV19 and TRBJ1-2 for the parts outside the CDR3, the full variable domain is DGGITQSPKYLFRKEGQNVTLSCEQNLNHDAMYWYRQDPGQGLRLIYYSQIVNDFQKGDIAEGYSVSREKKESFPLTVTSAQKNPTAFYLCASTLGTGGNYGYTFGSGTRLTVV.

This chain joins TRBV7-2 and TRBJ2-5; D may be TRBD2 (5 bases). The CDR3 totals 17 residues. V lost 5 bases to trimming and J lost 1 base, with 20 bases between them. From germline, CDR1 is SGHTA and CDR2 FQGNSA. The CDR3 loop reads CASSPNMPRRGQETQYF. The CDR3 bases are TGTGCCAGCAGCCCGAATATGCCCCGACGGGGCCAAGAGACCCAGTACTTC.

V is TRBV6-5 and J is TRBJ2-7; 13 bases agree with TRBD2. The trim removed 8 bases at V and 0 bases at J, leaving 4 bases unmatched. The V gene's germline CDR1 is MNHEY and CDR2 SVGAGI. The CDR3 loop spans 15 amino acids. CDR3 region: CASRWTSGSSYEQYF. As DNA, the CDR3 is TGTGCCAGCCGTTGGACTAGCGGGAGCTCCTACGAGCAGTACTTC.

This chain uses TRBV20-1 with TRBJ2-1; D ambiguous. The CDR3 has 11 amino acids. V was shortened by 8 bases and J by 6 bases, with 11 bases between the two germline ends. Germline V lookup: CDR1 DFQATT, CDR2 SNEGSKA (reference sequence). In DNA, the CDR3 is TGCAGTATTTCCCAGATCAATGAGCAGTTCTTC. Translated, it gives CSISQINEQFF.

This clone was observed once. The gene calls are TRBV5-1 and TRBJ1-1; 8 positions agree with TRBD1. The germline V gene encodes CDR1 SGHRS and CDR2 YFSETQ. There are 13 residues in the CDR3. With V trimmed by 6 bases and J by 5 bases, 6 bases remained unmatched. This CDR3 reads CASTRTGFTEAFF. CDR3 bases: TGCGCCAGCACCCGGACAGGGTTTACTGAAGCTTTCTTT.

The genes are TRBV7-6 and TRBJ1-5; D is ambiguous. CDR1 is SGHVS and CDR2 is FNYEAQ in the germline V gene. The CDR3 covers 14 residues. Trimming took off 1 base at V and 4 bases at J, with 8 bases between the two ends. DNA of the CDR3: TGTGCCAGCAGCTTAGTGTCGAGTAATCAGCCCCAGCATTTT. The encoded protein is CASSLVSSNQPQHF. The full variable domain, in which reference TRBV7-6 and TRBJ1-5 provide the parts outside the CDR3, is GAGVSQSPRYKVTKRGQDVALRCDPISGHVSLYWYRQALGQGPEFLTYFNYEAQQDKSGLPNDRFSAERPEGSISTLTIQRTEQRDSAMYRCASSLVSSNQPQHFGDGTRLSIL.

A word on this clone: One junction end disagrees with the germline gene, perhaps due to a read error. V gene TRBV30 combines with J gene TRBJ1-2, with a tentative D call TRBD1 (5 bases). The V gene's germline CDR1 is GTSNPN and CDR2 SVGIG (reference sequence). The CDR3 covers 13 residues. In DNA form, the CDR3 reads TGTGCCTGGAGTGTCGTAGGGGAGATAGGAACACTATTC. Residues: CAWSVVGEIGTLF.

The chain has TRBV29-1 and TRBJ2-2; TRBD1 matches at 8 bases. The V and J ends lost 3 bases and 1 base, in that order; junction bases with no gene match: 4. Looked up from germline, CDR1 is SQVTM and CDR2 is ANQGSEA. The length of the CDR3 is 15 residues. CDR3 sequence (DNA): TGCAGCGTTGACCCCGGGACAGGGAACACCGGGGAGCTGTTTTTT. Translating gives CSVDPGTGNTGELFF.

The chain employs TRBV5-1 and TRBJ1-4, with 7 bases matching TRBD1. The V segment lost 2 bases and the J segment 5 bases; nucleotides outside the gene matches: 6. CDR3 length equals 15 residues. Germline lookup yields CDR1 SGHRS and CDR2 YFSETQ. The CDR3 region is CASSFSGQHNEKLFF. For the CDR3, the DNA is TGCGCCAGCAGCTTTTCGGGACAGCACAATGAAAAACTGTTTTTT.

Note on this clone: This sample includes further DNA sequences coding for the same CDR3. The V gene is TRBV7-9, the J gene TRBJ2-5; no clear D gene. Between the trimmed V and J ends, which lost 3 bases and 5 bases, there was a span of 4 bases. Germline CDR1 reads SEHNR; CDR2 reads FQNEAQ (reference sequence). The CDR3 runs to 11 residues. CDR3 protein: CASSFRETQYF. CDR3 DNA: TGTGCCAGCAGCTTTCGCGAGACCCAGTACTTC.

The chain uses TRBV11-2 and TRBJ2-3; TRBD1 agrees at 7 bases. Losses at the gene ends were 5 bases for V and 0 bases for J; bases not matched to a gene: 17. Looked up from germline, CDR1 is SGHAT and CDR2 is FQNNGV. The CDR3 totals 19 residues. The CDR3 region is CASSREKRGLGLSTDTQYF. The CDR3 DNA sequence: TGTGCCAGCAGCCGCGAGAAGAGGGGGCTGGGCCTCAGCACAGATACGCAGTATTTT.

The rearrangement uses TRBV5-6 and TRBJ1-5; 10 bases align to TRBD1. The trim removed 4 bases at V and 6 bases at J, leaving 4 bases unmatched. The CDR3 extends over 14 amino acids. Germline V gene lookup returns CDR1 SGHDT and CDR2 YYEEEE. The CDR3 coding sequence is TGTGCCAGCAGCGGAGGGACAGGGGTTCAGCCCCAGCATTTT. Translated: CASSGGTGVQPQHF.

The rearrangement joins TRBV2 to TRBJ2-1; D may be TRBD1 (6 bases). Trimming removed 6 bases at V and 7 bases at J, with 13 bases between. Germline CDR1 reads SNHLY; CDR2 reads FYNNEI. The CDR3 contains 13 residues. The CDR3 here is CASSRTETNEQFF. The DNA for the CDR3 is TGTGCCAGCAGCCGGACAGAAACGAATGAGCAGTTCTTC.

This clone was seen just once. One junction end disagrees with the germline gene, perhaps due to a read error. The chain carries TRBV7-7 and TRBJ2-5; possible D gene TRBD2, 5 bases. Germline CDR1 and CDR2: SSHAT and FNYEAQ (reference sequence). CDR3 length equals 16 residues. The CDR3 sequence: CASSHRGPTSQETQYF. CDR3 sequence (DNA): TGTGCTAGCAGCCATCGGGGTCCTACCTCTCAAGAGACCCAGTACTTC. Based on the CDR3 plus reference TRBV7-7 and TRBJ2-5, the full variable domain is GAGVSQSPRYKVTKRGQDVTLRCDPISSHATLYWYQQALGQGPEFLTYFNYEAQPDKSGLPSDRFSAERPEGSISTLTIQRTEQRDSAMYRCASSHRGPTSQETQYFGPGTRLLVL.

The table lists this clone with a count of one. The V and J genes are TRBV7-9 and TRBJ2-5; TRBD1 matches at 7 bases. TRBJ2-7 explains the end of the DNA better; the J call may be wrong. The CDR3 loop spans 14 amino acids. In germline, CDR1 is SEHNR, CDR2 FQNEAQ (reference sequence). In DNA, the CDR3 is TGTGCCAGCAGCCCAGACAGGGTTTACTACGAGCAGTACTTC. As protein: CASSPDRVYYEQYF.